The T cell receptor (beta chain) under discussion was sequenced for a study of cytomegalovirus exposure and HLA in healthy donors. Worth noting for this clone: Antigen unknown.

The CDR3 contains 14 residues. The V gene's germline CDR1 is KGHSH and CDR2 LQKENI. V trimming: 6 bases; J trimming: 4 bases; junction bases outside the gene matches: 8. Study results and caveats: DRB1 had the most TCR associations and HLA-C the fewest, a later analysis found, with rates varying by HLA locus. It was taken for granted in presence/absence analyses that sequencing depth across donors was roughly uniform. Per a later analysis, HLA-associated TCR beta chains showed more clonal expansion than other, equally common TCR beta chains.

60 Vbeta and 13 Jbeta primers were used in PCR. Method: immunoSEQ multiplex PCR; TCRdb's copy keeps in-frame clones and lacks some. The sample records tens of thousands of clones, roughly 79% being singletons. The TCR originated in a female donor in good health and CMV-seronegative. Specimen: PBMCs. The rearrangement uses TRBV18 and TRBJ1-2, with TRBD1 matching over 7 bases. The CDR3 loop is CASSPSRDSYGYTF. The CDR3, as DNA: TGTGCCAGCTCTCCTTCCCGGGACAGCTATGGCTACACCTTC.